This TCR beta chain was observed in a study of control samples from healthy donors and cancer patients. The assay was immunoSEQ multiplex PCR, and TCRdb's table has in-frame clones only and misses some. This sample has 170,000 or so clones, with 75% to 95% found just once. The CDR3 sequence is 15 residues long. The V gene's germline CDR1 is SGHTA and CDR2 FQGNSA. V was cut by 5 bases and J by 4 bases, with 17 bases left in between. The clonotype comes from a woman aged 40 to 49 in good health. The sample taken for sequencing was blood. The V gene is TRBV7-2, the J gene TRBJ1-1, with a weak D call TRBD1 (6 bases). The DNA for the CDR3 is TGTGCCAGCAGCCCTAGAGGGGGGCGGTTCACTGAAGCTTTCTTT. This translates into CASSPRGGRFTEAFF.